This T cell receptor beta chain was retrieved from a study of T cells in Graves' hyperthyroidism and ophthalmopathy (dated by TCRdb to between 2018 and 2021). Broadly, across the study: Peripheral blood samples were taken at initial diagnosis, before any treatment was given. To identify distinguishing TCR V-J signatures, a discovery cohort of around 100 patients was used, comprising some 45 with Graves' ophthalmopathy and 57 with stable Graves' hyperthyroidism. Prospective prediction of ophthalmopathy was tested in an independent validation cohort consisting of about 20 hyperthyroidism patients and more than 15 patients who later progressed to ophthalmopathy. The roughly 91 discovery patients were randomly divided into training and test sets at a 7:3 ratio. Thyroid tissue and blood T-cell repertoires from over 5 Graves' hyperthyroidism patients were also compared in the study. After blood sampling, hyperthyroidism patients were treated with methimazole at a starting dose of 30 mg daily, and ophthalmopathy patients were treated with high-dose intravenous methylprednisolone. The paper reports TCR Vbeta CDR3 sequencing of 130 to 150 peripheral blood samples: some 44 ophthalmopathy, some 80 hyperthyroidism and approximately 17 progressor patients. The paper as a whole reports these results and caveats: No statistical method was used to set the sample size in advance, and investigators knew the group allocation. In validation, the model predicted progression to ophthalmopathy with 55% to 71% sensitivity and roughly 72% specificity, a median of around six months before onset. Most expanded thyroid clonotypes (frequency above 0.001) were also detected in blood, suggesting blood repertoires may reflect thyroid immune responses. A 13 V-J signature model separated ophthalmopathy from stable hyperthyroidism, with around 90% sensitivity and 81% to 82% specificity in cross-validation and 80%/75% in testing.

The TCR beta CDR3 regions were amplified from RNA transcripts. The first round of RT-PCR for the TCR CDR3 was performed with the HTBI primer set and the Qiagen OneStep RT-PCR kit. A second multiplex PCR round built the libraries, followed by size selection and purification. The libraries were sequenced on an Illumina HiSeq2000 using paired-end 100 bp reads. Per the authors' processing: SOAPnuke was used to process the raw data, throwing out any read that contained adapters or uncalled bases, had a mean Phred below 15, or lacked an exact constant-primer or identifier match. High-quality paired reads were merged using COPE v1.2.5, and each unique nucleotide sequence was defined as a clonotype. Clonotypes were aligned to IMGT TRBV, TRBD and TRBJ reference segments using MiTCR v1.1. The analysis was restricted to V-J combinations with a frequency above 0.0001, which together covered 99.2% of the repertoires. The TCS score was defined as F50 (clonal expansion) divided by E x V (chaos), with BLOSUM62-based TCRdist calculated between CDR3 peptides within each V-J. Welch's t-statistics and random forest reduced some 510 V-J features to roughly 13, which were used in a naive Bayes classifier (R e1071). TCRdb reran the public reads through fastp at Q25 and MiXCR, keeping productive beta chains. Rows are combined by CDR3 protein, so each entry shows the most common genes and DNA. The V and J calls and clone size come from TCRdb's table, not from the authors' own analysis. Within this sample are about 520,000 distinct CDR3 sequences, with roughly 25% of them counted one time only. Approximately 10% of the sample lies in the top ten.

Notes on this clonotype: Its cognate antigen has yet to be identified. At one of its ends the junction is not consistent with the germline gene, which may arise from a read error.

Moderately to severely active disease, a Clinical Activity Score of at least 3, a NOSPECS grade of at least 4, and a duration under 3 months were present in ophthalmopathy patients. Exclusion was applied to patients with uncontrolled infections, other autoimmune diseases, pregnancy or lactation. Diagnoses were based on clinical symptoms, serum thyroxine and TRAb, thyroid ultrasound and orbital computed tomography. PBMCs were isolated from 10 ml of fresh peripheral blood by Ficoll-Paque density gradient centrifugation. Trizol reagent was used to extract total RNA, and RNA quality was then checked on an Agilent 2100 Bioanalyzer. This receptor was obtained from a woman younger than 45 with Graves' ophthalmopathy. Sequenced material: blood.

For the CDR3, the sequence is CAISESYSNSEAFF. The sequenced DNA: TGTGCCATCAGTGAGTCGTACTCGAACTCTGAAGCTTTCTTT. This receptor chain uses TRBV10-3 and TRBJ1-1; the D gene assignment is ambiguous. CDR1 and CDR2 were assigned from the germline V gene as ENHRY and SYGVKD. Including the terminal cysteine and phenylalanine, the CDR3 comprises 14 residues. Only CDR3 DNA remains: 42 bases, in frame from the first base.